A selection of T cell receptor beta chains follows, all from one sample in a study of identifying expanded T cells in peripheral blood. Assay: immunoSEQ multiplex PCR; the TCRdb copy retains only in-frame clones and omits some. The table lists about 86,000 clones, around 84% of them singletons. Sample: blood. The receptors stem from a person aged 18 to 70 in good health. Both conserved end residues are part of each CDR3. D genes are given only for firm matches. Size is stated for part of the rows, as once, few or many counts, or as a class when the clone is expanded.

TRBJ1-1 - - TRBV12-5 CASGLVADMNTEAFF TGTGCTAGTGGTTTGGTAGCCGACATGAACACTGAAGCTTTCTTT
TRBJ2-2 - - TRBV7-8 CASSLRTPLWTYTGELFF TGTGCCAGCAGCTTAAGGACCCCTTTGTGGACGTACACCGGGGAGCTGTTTTTT
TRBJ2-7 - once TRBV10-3 CAISEGSYEQYF TGTGCCATCAGTGAGGGGTCCTACGAGCAGTACTTC
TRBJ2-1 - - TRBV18 CASSPPGDSSYNEQFF TGTGCCAGCTCACCTCCAGGAGATTCCTCCTACAATGAGCAGTTCTTC
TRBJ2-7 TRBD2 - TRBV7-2 CASSLAGLAGTYEQYF TGTGCCAGCAGCTTAGCTGGACTAGCGGGGACCTACGAGCAGTACTTC
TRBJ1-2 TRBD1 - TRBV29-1 CSVEDSGTGNYGYTF TGCAGCGTTGAAGATTCGGGGACAGGGAACTATGGCTACACCTTC
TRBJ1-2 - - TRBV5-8 CASSFNRVSGYTF TGTGCCAGCAGCTTTAACAGGGTGTCTGGCTACACCTTC
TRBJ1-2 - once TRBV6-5 CASSGVSGAHGYTF TGTGCCAGCAGTGGGGTTTCGGGGGCCCATGGCTACACCTTC
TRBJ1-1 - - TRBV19 CASSMRANTEAFF TGTGCCAGTAGTATGCGGGCTAACACTGAAGCTTTCTTT
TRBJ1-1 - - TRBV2 CASSLVSEAFF TGTGCCAGCAGTTTGGTGAGTGAAGCTTTCTTT
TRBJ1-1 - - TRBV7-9 CASSLEGGQWAFF TGTGCCAGCAGCTTAGAGGGCGGGCAGTGGGCTTTCTTT
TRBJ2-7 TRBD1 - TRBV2 CASERTGAGEQYF TGTGCCAGCGAACGTACAGGGGCGGGTGAGCAGTACTTC
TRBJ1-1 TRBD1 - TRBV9 CASSGGQARGEAFF TGTGCCAGCAGCGGAGGACAGGCACGGGGTGAAGCTTTCTTT
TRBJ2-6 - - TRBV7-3 CASSLSLSGANVLTF TGTGCCAGCAGCTTAAGTCTCTCTGGGGCCAACGTCCTGACTTTC
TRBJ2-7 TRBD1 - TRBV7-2 CASSFTDRESYEQYF TGTGCCAGCAGCTTTACCGACAGGGAATCTTACGAGCAGTACTTC
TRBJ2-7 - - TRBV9 CASSVEVGREQYF TGTGCCAGCAGCGTAGAGGTAGGGCGGGAGCAGTACTTC
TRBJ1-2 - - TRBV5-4 CASSLGGEDYGYTF TGTGCCAGCAGCTTGGGGGGAGAAGACTATGGCTACACCTTC